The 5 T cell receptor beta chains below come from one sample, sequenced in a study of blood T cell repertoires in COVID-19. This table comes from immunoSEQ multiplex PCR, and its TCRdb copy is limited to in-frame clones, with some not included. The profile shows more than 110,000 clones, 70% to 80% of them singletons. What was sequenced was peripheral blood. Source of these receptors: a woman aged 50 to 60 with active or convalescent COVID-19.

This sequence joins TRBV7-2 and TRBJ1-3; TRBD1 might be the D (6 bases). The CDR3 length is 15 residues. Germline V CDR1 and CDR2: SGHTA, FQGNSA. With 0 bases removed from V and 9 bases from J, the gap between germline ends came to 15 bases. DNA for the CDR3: TGTGCCAGCAGCTTAGCGGACAGCTCTGCGGGCACCATATATTTT. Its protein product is CASSLADSSAGTIYF.

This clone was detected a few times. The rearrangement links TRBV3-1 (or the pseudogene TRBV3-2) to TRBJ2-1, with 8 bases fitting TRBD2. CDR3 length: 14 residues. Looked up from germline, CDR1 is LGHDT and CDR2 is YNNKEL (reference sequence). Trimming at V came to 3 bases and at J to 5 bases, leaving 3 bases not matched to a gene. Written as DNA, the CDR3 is TGTGCCAGCAGCCAGCGGGGGGTCCACAATGAGCAGTTCTTC. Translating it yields CASSQRGVHNEQFF.

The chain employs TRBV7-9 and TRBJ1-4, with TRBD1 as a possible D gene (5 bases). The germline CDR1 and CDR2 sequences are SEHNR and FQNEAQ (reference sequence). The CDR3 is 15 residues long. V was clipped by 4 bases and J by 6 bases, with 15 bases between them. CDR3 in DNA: TGTGCCAGCAGCTACTCGTCGGGGGAGGATGAAAAACTGTTTTTT. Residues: CASSYSSGEDEKLFF.

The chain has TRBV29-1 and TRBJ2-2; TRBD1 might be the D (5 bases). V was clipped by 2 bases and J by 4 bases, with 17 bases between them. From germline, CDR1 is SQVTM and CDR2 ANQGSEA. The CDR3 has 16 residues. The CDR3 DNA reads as TGCAGCGTTGAATTGTCAGGGTTTATCGGCACCGGGGAGCTGTTTTTT. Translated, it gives CSVELSGFIGTGELFF.

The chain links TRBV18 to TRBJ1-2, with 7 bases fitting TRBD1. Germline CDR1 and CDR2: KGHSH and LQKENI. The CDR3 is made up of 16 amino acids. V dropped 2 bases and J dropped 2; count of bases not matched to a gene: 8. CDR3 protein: CASSPSGDRLNYGYTF. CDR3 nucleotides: TGTGCCAGCTCACCATCGGGGGACAGACTAAACTATGGCTACACCTTC.